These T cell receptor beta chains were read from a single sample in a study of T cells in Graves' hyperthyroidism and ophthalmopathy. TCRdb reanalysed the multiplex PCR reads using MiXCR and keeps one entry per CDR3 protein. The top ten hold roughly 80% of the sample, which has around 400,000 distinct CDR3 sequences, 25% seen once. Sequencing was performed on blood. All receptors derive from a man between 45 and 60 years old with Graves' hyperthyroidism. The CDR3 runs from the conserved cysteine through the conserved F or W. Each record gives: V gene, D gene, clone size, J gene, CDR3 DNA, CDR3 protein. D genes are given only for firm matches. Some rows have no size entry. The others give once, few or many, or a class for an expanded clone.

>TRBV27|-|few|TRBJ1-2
TGTGCCAGCAGTTTTCAGGGCAGTAACTATGGCTACACCTTC
CASSFQGSNYGYTF
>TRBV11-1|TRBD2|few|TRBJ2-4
TGTGCCAGCAGCCTGAGGACTAGCGGGAGGGTCCTAGCCAAAAACATTCAGTACTTC
CASSLRTSGRVLAKNIQYF
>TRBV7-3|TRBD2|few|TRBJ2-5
TGTGCCAGCAGCGCGTCGGTAGCGGGTCCCTGGTACTTC
CASSASVAGPWYF
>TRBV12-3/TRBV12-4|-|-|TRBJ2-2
TGTGCCAGCAGTTCAGGGGTCGGCGGGGAGCTGTTTTTT
CASSSGVGGELFF
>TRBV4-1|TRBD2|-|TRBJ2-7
TGCGCCAGCAGCCAAGTAGCGGGAGAAGGCGAGCAGTACTTC
CASSQVAGEGEQYF
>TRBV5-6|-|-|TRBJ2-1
TGTGCCAGCAGCTTCAGTTCAGGCGCCCGAACCTACAATGAGCAGTTCTTC
CASSFSSGARTYNEQFF
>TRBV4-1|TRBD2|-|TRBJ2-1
TGCGCCAGCAGCCAAGTAGCGGGAGAAGGCGAGCAGTTCTTC
CASSQVAGEGEQFF
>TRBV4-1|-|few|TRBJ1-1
TGCGCCAGCAGCCAAGAGCTGAGGGCGTCAGCTTTCTTT
CASSQELRASAFF
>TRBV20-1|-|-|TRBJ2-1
TGCAGTGCCCCCGGGACGTTTCGTCGTAGCTACAATGAGCAGTTCTTC
CSAPGTFRRSYNEQFF
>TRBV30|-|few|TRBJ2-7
TGTGCCTGGAGTGCCCCGACTAGTGAATACTACGAGCAGTACTTC
CAWSAPTSEYYEQYF
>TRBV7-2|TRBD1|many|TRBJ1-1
TGTGCCAGCAGCTTAGGATACAGGGGTGGCACTGAAGCTTTCTTT
CASSLGYRGGTEAFF
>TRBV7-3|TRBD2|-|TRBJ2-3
TGTGCCAGCAGCCCATCACCTAGCGGGAGGGCCAAGGATACGCAGTATTTT
CASSPSPSGRAKDTQYF
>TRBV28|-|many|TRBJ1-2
TGTGCCAGCAGTTTAAACAGTCGCGTATTAGGGTATGGCTACACCTTC
CASSLNSRVLGYGYTF
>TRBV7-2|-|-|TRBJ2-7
TGCGCCAGCAGCGGACGGGGATCCAGGGAGCAGTACTTC
CASSGRGSREQYF
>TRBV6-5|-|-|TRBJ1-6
TGTGCCAGCAGTTTTGGGACCTCCTATAATTCACCCCTCCACTTT
CASSFGTSYNSPLHF
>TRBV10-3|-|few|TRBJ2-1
TGTGCCATCAGTCCGGGACACGGCTACAATGAGCAGTTCTTC
CAISPGHGYNEQFF
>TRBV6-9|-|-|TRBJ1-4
TGTGCCAGCAGTTACCGAGACACGCAACAAGAAAAACTGTTTTTT
CASSYRDTQQEKLFF
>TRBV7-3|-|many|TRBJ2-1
TGTGCCAGCAGCGCCGGGACGGACCACAATGAGCAGTTCTTC
CASSAGTDHNEQFF
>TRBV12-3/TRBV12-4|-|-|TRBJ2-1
TGTGCCAGCAGCACTTTAAGAAATTCCTACAATGAGCAGTTCTTC
CASSTLRNSYNEQFF
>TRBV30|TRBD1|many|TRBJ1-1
TGTGCCTGGAGTATGGGGGACAGGGGGCGGACTGAAGCTTTCTTT
CAWSMGDRGRTEAFF
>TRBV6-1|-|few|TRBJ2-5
TGTGCCAGCAAAGGTCGAAGCGGAGAGTGGCAAGAGACCCAGTACTTC
CASKGRSGEWQETQYF
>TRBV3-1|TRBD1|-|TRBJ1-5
TGTGCCAGCAGCCAAGGACAGGGTAAGCCCCAGCATTTT
CASSQGQGKPQHF
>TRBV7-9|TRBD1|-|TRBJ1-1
TGTGCCAGCAGCCCCGACAGGGGGCTTTTGGGCACTGAAGCTTTCTTT
CASSPDRGLLGTEAFF
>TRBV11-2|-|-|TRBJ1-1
TGTGTCAGCAGCTTAGGCTTAAACACTGAAGCTTTCTTT
CVSSLGLNTEAFF
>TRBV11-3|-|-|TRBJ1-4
TGTGCCAGCAGCCGGGCCTCTAATGAAAAACTGTTTTTT
CASSRASNEKLFF
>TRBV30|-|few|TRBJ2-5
TGTGCCTGGAGTTCTCTCGGTGAGACCCAGTACTTC
CAWSSLGETQYF